A single count supports the clone carrying this T cell receptor beta chain. Its antigen remains unidentified. The data were taken from a study of cytomegalovirus exposure and HLA in healthy donors. Study-wide points: A later analysis linked a missense DCLRE1C variant to TCR beta V- and J-gene trimming.

PCR employed 60 Vbeta and 13 Jbeta primers. Assay: immunoSEQ multiplex PCR; the TCRdb copy retains only in-frame clones and omits some. This table has some 160,000 clones, about three quarters appearing once. V was clipped by 3 bases and J by 1 base, with 8 bases between them. Germline CDR1 SGHRS, CDR2 YFSETQ. This CDR3 contains 15 residues. The rearrangement joins TRBV5-1 to TRBJ2-6; weak D call: TRBD1 (6 bases). The sample comprised PBMCs. This TCR derives from a woman aged 30 to 39 in good health and CMV-seronegative. The CDR3 reads CASSSGVSGANVLTF. CDR3 DNA sequence: TGCGCCAGCAGCTCAGGGGTTTCTGGGGCCAACGTCCTGACTTTC.